The clone carrying this TCR beta chain was seen a handful of times. The antigen remains undetermined. These data belong to a study of cytomegalovirus exposure and HLA in healthy donors. The study's findings and limits: 16,951 TCR beta sequences were associated with HLA alleles at 0.05 false discovery rate in a later analysis. What was likely a sequencing artifact was a cluster of highly shared sequence variants.

Trimming stripped 6 bases from V and 3 bases from J, with 9 bases between. The CDR3 has 12 amino acids. In germline, CDR1 is SNHLY, CDR2 FYNNEI. It was with 60 Vbeta and 13 Jbeta primers that the PCR ran. Sequencing used immunoSEQ multiplex PCR; TCRdb keeps in-frame clones, though not all of them. The table records approximately 97,000 clones, 81% of them present only once. The source is a man aged 35 to 55 in good health and CMV-seropositive. Sequencing input: PBMCs. The chain recombines TRBV2 with TRBJ2-7; the D gene is possibly TRBD1 (5 bases). CDR3 bases: TGTGCCAGCAGAGAACAGGACTACGAGCAGTACTTC. Translated: CASREQDYEQYF.